This T cell receptor (beta chain) was recorded in a study of shared clonotypes between healthy human individuals. Study results and caveats: Blood alone was sampled, and tissue repertoires likely differ.

Points on this clone: Antigen: not known.

Adults of Caucasian background living in Nashville, Tennessee made up all donors. It was approximately 100 million PBMCs that unsorted samples used for genomic DNA. CDR1 and CDR2 from the germline V gene are SGHTA and FQGNSA. Losses at the gene ends were 5 bases for V and 9 bases for J; bases not matched to a gene: 8. The CDR3 covers 14 residues. As originally analysed: ImmunoSEQ output held junction-only sequences without quality scores, so filtering differed. Sequencing used immunoSEQ multiplex PCR; TCRdb keeps in-frame clones, though not all of them. V, J and clone size reflect that table, while D and trimming were determined from the DNA. The sample includes around 440,000 clones, around 77% seen only once; the top ten take 12%.

Sample: PBMCs. The sequence was collected from a woman in her forties in good health. Some clones in this sample may be carry-over from other donors' samples. The chain is built from TRBV7-2 and TRBJ2-1; 9 bases align to TRBD2. CDR3 region: CASSTTSGGAEQFF. In DNA, the CDR3 is TGTGCCAGCAGCACGACTAGCGGAGGGGCTGAGCAGTTCTTC.